The entry that follows covers one T cell receptor (beta chain) sequence. The sample comes from a study of blood T cell repertoires in COVID-19. Study details: Acute and convalescent COVID-19 samples came from the United States, Italy and Spain. T cells, B-cell-depleted T cells, or PBMCs supplied cDNA or gDNA.

Participants reported their clinical history, and cohort assignment relied on those reports. Within 2 weeks before study entry, exposed participants met a COVID-19 case. Here immunoSEQ multiplex PCR was the method, and the copy in TCRdb shows in-frame clones only, minus some. The sample yields 320,000 or so clones, about 85% seen once. Germline lookup yields CDR1 MDHEN and CDR2 SYDVKM. V was pared by 5 bases and J by 4 bases, with 11 bases of the junction left unmatched. There are 16 residues in the CDR3. The source of this sequence is a woman in her 30s who had been exposed to COVID-19. Material for sequencing was PBMCs or T cells enriched from blood (not recorded which). The chain combines TRBV28 with TRBJ2-5; 9 bases line up with TRBD2. The CDR3 loop is CASSGRREGVVETQYF. CDR3 bases: TGTGCCAGCAGTGGTCGGCGGGAGGGAGTTGTAGAGACCCAGTACTTC.